A single sample gave rise to the 22 T cell receptor beta chains below, sequenced in a study of shared clonotypes between healthy human individuals. Sequencing was performed with immunoSEQ multiplex PCR; in TCRdb, only in-frame clones are kept and a portion is missing. The sample includes a few million clones, about 94% seen only once; the top ten take around 1.8%. Terminally differentiated effector memory CD45RA+ cells were excluded from the naive CD8 cells, which were CD45RO-negative and positively selected for CCR7. The sequencing sample was made of naive CD8+ T cells from PBMCs. These TCRs come from a man younger than 35 in good health. Some clones in this sample may be carry-over from other donors' samples.

The chain combines TRBV28 with TRBJ2-5; D gene unclear. V lost 2 bases to trimming and J lost 5 bases, with 15 bases between them. Germline V lookup: CDR1 MDHEN, CDR2 SYDVKM. The CDR3 loop spans 15 amino acids. In DNA, the CDR3 is TGTGCCAGCAGTTTACCCACAGATGCCGGGGAGACCCAGTACTTC. This sequence encodes CASSLPTDAGETQYF.

This clone was detected only a few times. Other nucleotide sequences in the sample specify the same CDR3. The J gene is TRBJ2-2, the V gene TRBV27; D is ambiguous. Germline CDR1 reads MNHEY; CDR2 reads SMNVEV (reference sequence). The CDR3 runs to 12 residues. The germline V and J ends were trimmed by 4 bases and 6 bases, with 6 bases remaining between them. The CDR3: CASSYGAGELFF. The CDR3 bases are TGTGCCAGCAGTTATGGGGCCGGGGAGCTGTTTTTT.

V is TRBV9 and J is TRBJ2-6; 8 bases fit TRBD1. Germline V gene lookup returns CDR1 SGDLS and CDR2 YYNGEE. This CDR3 has 16 amino acids. Losses at the gene ends were 6 bases for V and 2 bases for J; bases not matched to a gene: 7. CDR3 sequence reads: CASTRQGRPGANVLTF. The DNA for the CDR3 is TGTGCCAGCACACGACAGGGGCGACCTGGGGCCAACGTCCTGACTTTC.

The chain combines TRBV6-1 with TRBJ1-5, with D possibly matching TRBD1 (5 bases). The CDR3 consists of 20 residues. Looked up from germline, CDR1 is MNHNS and CDR2 is SASEGT. Trimming removed 3 bases at V and 0 bases at J, with 24 bases between. The CDR3 coding sequence is TGTGCCAGCAGTGAGTTAAAACGGGACTCCCGACGACATAGCAATCAGCCCCAGCATTTT. Residues: CASSELKRDSRRHSNQPQHF.

The J gene is TRBJ2-3, the V gene TRBV27, with 9 bases lining up with TRBD2. V was pared by 6 bases and J by 4 bases, with 11 bases of the junction left unmatched. Per the germline V gene, CDR1 is MNHEY and CDR2 is SMNVEV (reference sequence). CDR3 size: 16 residues. CDR3 coding DNA: TGTGCCAGCAGCCCCAAAGGCGGGGGGGGATCAGATACGCAGTATTTT. Protein product: CASSPKGGGGSDTQYF.

The chain uses TRBV6-5 and TRBJ2-2; possible D gene TRBD1, 6 bases. This CDR3 has 15 residues. The V end was cut by 2 bases, the J end by 6 bases, with 13 bases between. CDR1 is MNHEY and CDR2 is SVGAGI in the germline V gene. CDR3 coding DNA: TGTGCCAGCAGTTACACAGGGTCCGAGGCCGGGGAGCTGTTTTTT. Translation gives CASSYTGSEAGELFF.

This CDR3 is CATLAGGPVLDEQFF. The CDR3 nucleotides read TGTGCCACCCTAGCGGGAGGCCCCGTTTTGGATGAGCAGTTCTTC. The genes are TRBV10-3 and TRBJ2-1, with TRBD2 identical over 11 bases. Trimming at V came to 10 bases and at J to 8 bases, leaving 13 bases not matched to a gene. Per the germline V gene, CDR1 is ENHRY and CDR2 is SYGVKD. The CDR3 runs to 15 residues.

The genes are TRBV11-2 and TRBJ1-2, with 7 nucleotides matching TRBD1. CDR3 length: 15 amino acids. The germline V gene has CDR1 SGHAT and CDR2 FQNNGV. With 1 base clipped from V and 6 bases from J, the junction kept 8 bases outside the gene matches. The CDR3 region has the DNA TGTGCCAGCAGCTTAGGAGACAGGGAGATGGATGGCTACACCTTC. Its translation: CASSLGDREMDGYTF.

The chain links TRBV7-9 to TRBJ2-5; TRBD1 is a possible D gene (6 bases). CDR1 is SEHNR, CDR2 FQNEAQ, per germline (reference sequence). V was cut by 2 bases and J by 0 bases, with 10 bases left in between. CDR3 size: 15 residues. CDR3 nucleotides: TGTGCCAGCAGCTTAATGCAGGGGTACCAAGAGACCCAGTACTTC. Translating gives CASSLMQGYQETQYF.

The genes are TRBV30 and TRBJ1-4; the D gene is possibly TRBD1 (5 bases). Germline CDR1 GTSNPN, CDR2 SVGIG (reference sequence). CDR3 length: 14 residues. V was trimmed by 1 base and J by 8 bases, leaving 14 bases between them. The CDR3 region is CAWSEKGYREKLFF. The DNA for the CDR3 is TGTGCCTGGAGTGAAAAGGGGTATAGGGAAAAACTGTTTTTT.

The CDR3 bases are TGTGCCAGCAGCCCTCTAGGAGGGTCGAAAAACATTCAGTACTTC. Its protein is CASSPLGGSKNIQYF. The chain is built from TRBV7-3 and TRBJ2-4, with D possibly being TRBD2 (6 bases). This CDR3 region has 15 residues. Per the germline V gene, CDR1 is SGHTA and CDR2 is FQGTGA. The V and J ends lost 5 bases and 4 bases respectively, with 15 bases between them.

This rearrangement joins TRBV27 to TRBJ2-7; D possibly corresponds to TRBD2 (6 bases). Trimming took 3 bases from V and 3 from J, leaving 15 bases between them. CDR1 and CDR2 from the germline V gene are MNHEY and SMNVEV (reference sequence). This CDR3 has 15 amino acids. The CDR3 loop is CASSLVPGGVYEQYF. The CDR3 region has the DNA TGTGCCAGCAGTTTGGTACCAGGAGGGGTCTACGAGCAGTACTTC.

The V gene is TRBV9, the J gene TRBJ2-5, with a possible D match to TRBD1 (5 bases). This CDR3 has 14 residues. With 0 bases removed from V and 6 bases from J, the gap between germline ends came to 12 bases. Per the germline V gene, CDR1 is SGDLS and CDR2 is YYNGEE. DNA for the CDR3: TGTGCCAGCAGCGTAGCCAGGGTGGATAAGACCCAGTACTTC. It yields the protein CASSVARVDKTQYF.

The chain carries TRBV5-4 and TRBJ2-7; D is uncertain. Trimming took off 1 base at V and 2 bases at J, with 10 bases between the two ends. The CDR3 sequence is 14 residues long. Germline V gene data show CDR1 as SGHNT and CDR2 as YYREEE (reference sequence). The DNA for the CDR3 is TGTGCCAGCAGCTTGATCGGCACTCCCTACGAGCAGTACTTC. This codes for CASSLIGTPYEQYF.

This clone was seen a handful of times. This rearrangement joins TRBV15 to TRBJ2-1; D not resolved. This CDR3 comprises 14 residues. The germline V and J ends were trimmed by 3 bases and 3 bases, with 9 bases remaining between them. CDR1 and CDR2 (germline): LNHNV, YYDKDF (reference sequence). The CDR3 loop is CATSRQFDYNEQFF. DNA of the CDR3: TGTGCCACCAGCAGGCAGTTCGACTACAATGAGCAGTTCTTC.

V and J are TRBV28 and TRBJ2-2; TRBD2 agrees at 7 bases. The J segment lost 3 bases and the V segment lost 3 bases, leaving 4 bases of the junction unmatched. This CDR3 has 15 residues. Germline values: CDR1 MDHEN, CDR2 SYDVKM. As DNA, the CDR3 is TGTGCCAGCAGTTTTTCCGGGGGGTACACCGGGGAGCTGTTTTTT. Residues: CASSFSGGYTGELFF.

The chain employs TRBV2 and TRBJ2-7; 8 nucleotides align to TRBD2. This CDR3 is built from 13 residues. The V and J ends lost 6 bases and 4 bases, in that order; junction bases with no gene match: 5. Germline-derived CDR1 and CDR2 are SNHLY and FYNNEI. DNA of the CDR3: TGTGCCAGCAGGGTAGCGGGACGATACGAGCAGTACTTC. Protein product: CASRVAGRYEQYF.

This chain's CDR3 is CASSSTSARQETQYF. CDR3 sequence (DNA): TGTGCCAGCAGCTCGACTAGCGCTAGACAAGAGACCCAGTACTTC. The genes are TRBV5-4 and TRBJ2-5, with 8 bases matching TRBD2. V dropped 3 bases and J dropped 2; count of bases not matched to a gene: 6. Germline-derived CDR1 and CDR2 are SGHNT and YYREEE (reference sequence). This CDR3 has 15 residues.

This clone has just a few counts. The DNA for the CDR3 is TGTGCCAGCAGCTCGGGGGAGGATCAGCCCCAGCATTTT. It is translated as CASSSGEDQPQHF. The chain carries TRBV5-6 and TRBJ1-5; possibly TRBD1 for D (5 bases). The CDR3 runs to 13 residues. The V and J ends lost 3 bases and 5 bases respectively, with 9 bases between them. Germline CDR1 SGHDT, CDR2 YYEEEE.

This clone has just one count. The V call is TRBV27, the J call TRBJ2-6; D remains ambiguous. Trimming removed 6 bases from V and 0 bases from J, with 12 bases in between. From germline, CDR1 is MNHEY and CDR2 SMNVEV (reference sequence). The CDR3 spans 16 residues. CDR3 DNA: TGTGCCAGCAGCCTCGCGCCTTTCTCTGGGGCCAACGTCCTGACTTTC. It specifies CASSLAPFSGANVLTF.

The J gene is TRBJ2-5, the V gene TRBV6-4; 8 bases fit TRBD1. With V trimmed by 7 bases and J by 0 bases, 13 bases remained unmatched. Germline-derived CDR1 and CDR2 are MRHNA and SNTAGT. This CDR3 is 17 amino acids long. In nucleotides, the CDR3 is TGTGCCAGCAAAAAATCGGACAGGGTTTGGTACCAAGAGACCCAGTACTTC. This codes for CASKKSDRVWYQETQYF.

CDR3 nucleotide sequence: TGTGCCAGCAGGCGGACAGACTCCTACGAGCAGTACTTC. It translates to CASRRTDSYEQYF. The genes are TRBV6-1 and TRBJ2-7, with a possible D match to TRBD1 (6 bases). V shed 6 bases and J shed 0 bases, with 9 bases lying between them. The CDR3 runs to 13 residues. Germline V gene data show CDR1 as MNHNS and CDR2 as SASEGT.